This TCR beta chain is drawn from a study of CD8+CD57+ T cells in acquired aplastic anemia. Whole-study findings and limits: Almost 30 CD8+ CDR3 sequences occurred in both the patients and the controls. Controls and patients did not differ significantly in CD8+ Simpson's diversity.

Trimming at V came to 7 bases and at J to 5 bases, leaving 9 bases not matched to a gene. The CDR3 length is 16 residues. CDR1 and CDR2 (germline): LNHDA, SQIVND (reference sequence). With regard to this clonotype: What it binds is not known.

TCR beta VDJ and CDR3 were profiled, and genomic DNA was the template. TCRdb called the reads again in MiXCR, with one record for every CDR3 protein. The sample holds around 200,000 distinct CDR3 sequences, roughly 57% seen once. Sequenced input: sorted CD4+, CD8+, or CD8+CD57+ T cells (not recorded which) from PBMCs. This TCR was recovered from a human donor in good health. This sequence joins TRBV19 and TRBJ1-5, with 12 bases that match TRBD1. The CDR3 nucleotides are TGTGCCAGTAAGGGGACAGGGGGCGTGACGCATCAGCCCCAGCATTTT. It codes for CASKGTGGVTHQPQHF.